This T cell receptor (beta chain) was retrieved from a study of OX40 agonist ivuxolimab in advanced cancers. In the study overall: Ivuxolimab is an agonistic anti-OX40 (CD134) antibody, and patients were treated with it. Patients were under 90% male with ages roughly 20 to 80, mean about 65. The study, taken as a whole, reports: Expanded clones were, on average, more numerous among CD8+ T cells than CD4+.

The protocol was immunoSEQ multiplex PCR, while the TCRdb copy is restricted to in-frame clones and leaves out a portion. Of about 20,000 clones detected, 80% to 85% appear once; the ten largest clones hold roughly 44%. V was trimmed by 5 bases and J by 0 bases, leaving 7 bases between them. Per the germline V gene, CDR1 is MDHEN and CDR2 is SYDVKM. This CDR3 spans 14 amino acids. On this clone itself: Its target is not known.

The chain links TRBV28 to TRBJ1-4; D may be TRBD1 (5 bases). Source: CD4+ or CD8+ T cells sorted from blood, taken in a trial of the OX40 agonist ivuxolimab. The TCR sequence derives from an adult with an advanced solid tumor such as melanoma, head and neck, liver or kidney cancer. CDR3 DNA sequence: TGTGCCAGCAGTCTGACAGCAACTAATGAAAAACTGTTTTTT. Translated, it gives CASSLTATNEKLFF.